A single sample is the source of the 26 T cell receptor beta chains below, sequenced in a study of OX40 agonist ivuxolimab in advanced cancers. The method was immunoSEQ multiplex PCR; TCRdb's version includes in-frame clones alone and lacks a portion of them. The sample has about 64,000 clones; 82% are singletons. The sample in question was CD4+ or CD8+ T cells sorted from blood, obtained in a trial of the OX40 agonist ivuxolimab. Source of these receptors: an adult with an advanced solid tumor such as melanoma, head and neck, liver or kidney cancer.

This clone was seen just once. The J gene is TRBJ1-3, the V gene TRBV4-3; 7 nucleotides align to TRBD1. V was clipped by 1 base and J by 9 bases; unmatched bases: 3. Germline V gene data show CDR1 as LGHNA and CDR2 as YSLEER. This CDR3 is 13 amino acids long. The CDR3 coding sequence is TGCGCCAGCAGCCAAGGACAGGGCCGCACCATATATTTT. This sequence encodes CASSQGQGRTIYF.

The chain carries TRBV6-1 and TRBJ2-7; 13 nucleotides match TRBD2. Germline-derived CDR1 and CDR2 are MNHNS and SASEGT. Trimming cost V 5 bases and J 4 bases; bases outside gene matches: 5. This CDR3 spans 15 amino acids. As DNA, the CDR3 is TGTGCCAGCAGTCCACTAGCGGGAGGGACTTACGAGCAGTACTTC. Protein sequence: CASSPLAGGTYEQYF.

V and J are TRBV5-1 and TRBJ2-7; tentative D call: TRBD2 (6 bases). V was trimmed by 0 bases and J by 5 bases, leaving 15 bases between them. This CDR3 comprises 15 residues. The V gene's germline CDR1 is SGHRS and CDR2 YFSETQ. The CDR3 spells CASSLGPQSGDEQYF. The CDR3 nucleotides read TGCGCCAGCAGCTTGGGTCCTCAGTCGGGGGACGAGCAGTACTTC.

This clone has just one count. The V gene is TRBV7-2, the J gene TRBJ2-1, with 10 bases fitting TRBD2. V lost 7 bases to trimming and J lost 6 bases; unmatched junction nucleotides: 12. The germline V gene has CDR1 SGHTA and CDR2 FQGNSA. The CDR3 consists of 16 residues. The chain's CDR3 is CASTRSYLAGANEQFF. The CDR3 bases are TGTGCCAGCACCCGATCTTATCTAGCGGGAGCCAATGAGCAGTTCTTC. The variable domain in full, completed from reference TRBV7-2 and TRBJ2-1, reads GAGVSQSPSNKVTEKGKDVELRCDPISGHTALYWYRQSLGQGLEFLIYFQGNSAPDKSGLPSDRFSAERTGGSVSTLTIQRTQQEDSAVYLCASTRSYLAGANEQFFGPGTRLTVL.

This clone was detected a few times. CDR3 region: CASSSGQRSQPQHF. CDR3 DNA: TGTGCCAGCAGTTCTGGACAGCGGAGTCAGCCCCAGCATTTT. The J gene is TRBJ1-5, the V gene TRBV6-5, with TRBD1 as a possible D gene (6 bases). Trimming removed 4 bases from V and 6 bases from J, with 13 bases in between. CDR1 is MNHEY and CDR2 is SVGAGI in the germline V gene. This CDR3 is 14 amino acids long.

Only a few counts were recorded for this clone. The chain joins TRBV9 to TRBJ2-7; no firm D call. V was clipped by 4 bases and J by 4 bases, with 18 bases between them. Looked up from germline, CDR1 is SGDLS and CDR2 is YYNGEE. The CDR3 has 15 amino acids. The DNA for the CDR3 is TGTGCCAGCAGCTCTGGCCCTAGGCGGACGTACGAGCAGTACTTC. Translating gives CASSSGPRRTYEQYF.

The rearrangement joins TRBV11-2 to TRBJ2-5, with D possibly matching TRBD1 (6 bases). V was trimmed by 1 base and J by 2 bases, leaving 14 bases between them. The CDR3 is made up of 16 amino acids. The germline gives CDR1 SGHAT, CDR2 FQNNGV. DNA for the CDR3: TGTGCCAGCAGCTTAGCCTTGGGACATCCTCAAGAGACCCAGTACTTC. Its translation: CASSLALGHPQETQYF.

This sequence joins TRBV2 and TRBJ2-5, with 13 bases fitting TRBD2. The CDR3 runs to 15 residues. The V and J ends lost 7 bases and 4 bases, in that order; junction bases with no gene match: 6. In germline, CDR1 is SNHLY, CDR2 FYNNEI. CDR3 region: CASKRGLAGIETQYF. The CDR3 coding sequence is TGTGCCAGCAAACGGGGACTAGCGGGAATAGAGACCCAGTACTTC.

The rearrangement links TRBV9 to TRBJ2-7; 11 nucleotides match TRBD2. J gave up 2 bases and V 4 bases, and 5 bases lay outside the gene matches. Germline-derived CDR1 and CDR2 are SGDLS and YYNGEE. CDR3 length: 15 residues. Written as DNA, the CDR3 is TGTGCCAGCAGCCCGGGACTAGCGGATGCCTACGAGCAGTACTTC. It codes for CASSPGLADAYEQYF.

The genes are TRBV5-4 and TRBJ1-2; D is perhaps TRBD1 (5 bases). The CDR3 contains 14 residues. Germline lookup yields CDR1 SGHNT and CDR2 YYREEE (reference sequence). Trimming shortened V by 5 bases and J by 0 bases, and 11 bases separated the two germline ends. The DNA for the CDR3 is TGTGCCAGCAGAACGCAGGGAGCTAACTATGGCTACACCTTC. It specifies CASRTQGANYGYTF.

This sequence joins TRBV4-3 and TRBJ2-7; either TRBD1 or TRBD2 may supply D (5 bases each). Germline-derived CDR1 and CDR2 are LGHNA and YSLEER. V gave up 4 bases and J gave up 6 bases, with 19 bases separating them. CDR3 length equals 15 residues. CDR3 residues: CASSPSPGTLREQYF. For the CDR3, the DNA is TGCGCCAGCAGCCCCTCCCCGGGGACCCTACGCGAGCAGTACTTC.

This sequence joins TRBV4-3 and TRBJ2-6, with a weak D call TRBD1 (6 bases). The germline gives CDR1 LGHNA, CDR2 YSLEER. Trimming took 0 bases from V and 1 from J, leaving 7 bases between them. The CDR3 sequence is 16 residues long. CDR3 sequence reads: CASSQDTGSGANVLTF. CDR3 in DNA: TGCGCCAGCAGCCAAGATACAGGGTCTGGGGCCAACGTCCTGACTTTC.

This chain uses TRBV9 with TRBJ1-3; D not resolved. This CDR3 spans 15 amino acids. V shed 0 bases and J shed 0 bases, with 7 bases lying between them. CDR1 is SGDLS and CDR2 is YYNGEE in the germline V gene. The CDR3 is CASSVDTLSGNTIYF. The CDR3 nucleotides read TGTGCCAGCAGCGTAGACACACTCTCTGGAAACACCATATATTTT.

The chain has TRBV18 and TRBJ1-1, with D hard to call. The CDR3 is 16 amino acids. V was cut by 1 base and J by 8 bases, with 20 bases left in between. Germline V gives CDR1 KGHSH, CDR2 LQKENI. CDR3 loop: CASSPLGGGKNLEAFF. The CDR3 bases are TGTGCCAGCTCACCACTGGGAGGAGGGAAGAATTTAGAAGCTTTCTTT. Looking up the rest from reference TRBV18 and TRBJ1-1 gives the full variable domain: NAGVMQNPRHLVRRRGQEARLRCSPMKGHSHVYWYRQLPEEGLKFMVYLQKENIIDESGMPKERFSAEFPKEGPSILRIQQVVRGDSAAYFCASSPLGGGKNLEAFFGQGTRLTVV.

This clone has just one count. The chain carries TRBV19 and TRBJ2-2; the match to TRBD1 covers 8 bases. Germline assignment: CDR1 LNHDA and CDR2 SQIVND (reference sequence). With 7 bases clipped from V and 5 bases from J, the junction kept 18 bases outside the gene matches. The CDR3 loop spans 18 amino acids. CDR3 residues: CASNTLGGGQGHTGELFF. The CDR3 DNA sequence: TGTGCCAGTAACACCCTCGGAGGCGGACAGGGACATACCGGGGAGCTGTTTTTT.

This clone has only a few counts. The chain employs TRBV6-5 and TRBJ1-1; D unresolved. CDR1 and CDR2 from the germline V gene are MNHEY and SVGAGI. The ends were cut back, 0 bases at V and 1 base at J, with 12 bases in the middle. CDR3 length: 16 residues. The CDR3 spells CASSYSSSGGNTEAFF. CDR3 DNA: TGTGCCAGCAGTTACTCGAGTTCGGGAGGGAACACTGAAGCTTTCTTT.

The rearrangement links TRBV27 to TRBJ2-3, with no clear D. CDR3 size: 13 residues. The germline CDR1 and CDR2 sequences are MNHEY and SMNVEV (reference sequence). Trimming removed 7 bases at V and 0 bases at J, with 8 bases between. The CDR3: CASMMSSTDTQYF. CDR3 bases: TGTGCCAGCATGATGTCTAGCACAGATACGCAGTATTTT.

J is TRBJ2-7 and V is TRBV4-1; D is tentatively TRBD1 or TRBD2 (5 bases each). Trimming took off 0 bases at V and 7 bases at J, with 13 bases between the two ends. The germline CDR1 and CDR2 sequences are MGHRA and YSYEKL. The CDR3 has 14 amino acids. In nucleotides, the CDR3 is TGCGCCAGCAGCCAAGAGGGACGTCGAAGTGAGCAGTACTTC. Its translation: CASSQEGRRSEQYF.

This chain joins TRBV25-1 and TRBJ1-5; 9 bases align to TRBD1. Germline values: CDR1 MGHDK, CDR2 SYGVNS. The CDR3 spans 16 residues. The V gene end was trimmed by 3 bases and the J gene end by 0 bases; junction bases not matched to a gene: 3. The CDR3 coding sequence is TGTGCCAGCAGTGATACAGGGGGCGATAGCAATCAGCCCCAGCATTTT. It is translated as CASSDTGGDSNQPQHF. The full variable domain, its missing parts supplied by reference TRBV25-1 and TRBJ1-5, is EADIYQTPRYLVIGTGKKITLECSQTMGHDKMYWYQQDPGMELHLIHYSYGVNSTEKGDLSSESTVSRIRTEHFPLTLESARPSHTSQYLCASSDTGGDSNQPQHFGDGTRLSIL.

The chain carries TRBV6-5 and TRBJ2-6; unclear D gene. Germline V gives CDR1 MNHEY, CDR2 SVGAGI. V lost 6 bases and J 1 base, leaving 1 base between the germline ends. The CDR3 covers 12 residues. The CDR3 sequence: CASRSGANVLTF. CDR3 DNA: TGTGCCAGCAGGTCTGGGGCCAACGTCCTGACTTTC.

The CDR3 here is CASSGGAGAVFISTDTQYF. The CDR3 DNA is TGTGCCAGCAGTGGAGGAGCGGGGGCCGTCTTTATTAGCACAGATACGCAGTATTTT. This chain links TRBV2 with TRBJ2-3; 8 nucleotides match TRBD2. CDR1 and CDR2 (germline): SNHLY, FYNNEI. This CDR3 spans 19 amino acids. The V and J ends lost 4 bases and 0 bases, in that order; junction bases with no gene match: 15.

The chain employs TRBV19 and TRBJ2-4; tentative D call: TRBD2 (7 bases). The V gene's germline CDR1 is LNHDA and CDR2 SQIVND (reference sequence). V shed 5 bases and J shed 16 bases, with 21 bases lying between them. CDR3 size: 13 residues. The CDR3 DNA sequence: TGTGCCAGTAGTGAGGACATCCGGGGGGCCGAATACTTC. Translated: CASSEDIRGAEYF. The complete variable domain, with remaining parts taken from reference TRBV19 and TRBJ2-4, reads DGGITQSPKYLFRKEGQNVTLSCEQNLNHDAMYWYRQDPGQGLRLIYYSQIVNDFQKGDIAEGYSVSREKKESFPLTVTSAQKNPTAFYLCASSEDIRGAEYFGAGTRLSVL.

The chain has TRBV30 and TRBJ2-1; no clear D. This CDR3 spans 13 amino acids. Germline values: CDR1 GTSNPN, CDR2 SVGIG (reference sequence). V lost 2 bases to trimming and J lost 2 bases, with 7 bases between them. The CDR3 sequence: CAWSNGAYNEQFF. DNA for the CDR3: TGTGCCTGGAGTAATGGAGCCTACAATGAGCAGTTCTTC.

The CDR3 is CASSFRLTDTQYF. In nucleotides, the CDR3 is TGTGCCAGCAGCTTCAGACTCACAGATACGCAGTATTTT. V is TRBV11-1 and J is TRBJ2-3; no reliable D call. Germline CDR1 and CDR2: SGHAT and FQDESV (reference sequence). V was pared by 3 bases and J by 2 bases, with 6 bases between. CDR3 length: 13 residues.

The chain couples TRBV5-1 to TRBJ2-2, with D perhaps TRBD2 (6 bases). Germline lookup yields CDR1 SGHRS and CDR2 YFSETQ. The CDR3 has 15 amino acids. The V gene lost 1 base and the J gene lost 3 bases, with 10 bases spanning the gap. The CDR3 nucleotides read TGCGCCAGCAGCTTGTTGCGGGGCGACACCGGGGAGCTGTTTTTT. It codes for CASSLLRGDTGELFF.

This chain connects TRBV6-6 to TRBJ1-1; D gene ambiguous. Trimming cost V 0 bases and J 2 bases, with 10 bases left between them. CDR3 size: 15 residues. Looked up from germline, CDR1 is MNHNY and CDR2 is SVGAGI (reference sequence). This chain's CDR3 is CASSYSGTGNTEAFF. CDR3 sequence (DNA): TGTGCCAGCAGTTACTCGGGAACGGGTAACACTGAAGCTTTCTTT.